This entry is about one T cell receptor beta chain. This sample stems from a study of blood T cell repertoires in COVID-19. Looking at the study overall: From T cells, B-cell-depleted T cells, or PBMCs came the material, which was cDNA or gDNA.

In the source study's methods: By means of reference gene primer amplification, nucleated cell counts were estimated. Only in-frame clones appear in the TCRdb table, and some are missing; sequencing was by immunoSEQ multiplex PCR. V and J calls and clone size are those listed in that table; D and trimming were worked out from the DNA. The sample yields some 140,000 clones, about four fifths seen once. The V gene's germline CDR1 is LNHDA and CDR2 SQIVND (reference sequence). This CDR3 is built from 16 residues. The germline V and J ends were trimmed by 3 bases and 5 bases, with 16 bases remaining between them.

This chain uses TRBV19 with TRBJ2-2, with D maybe TRBD1 (5 bases). The source of this sequence is a woman between 65 and 79 years old with COVID-19, enrolled during active disease. The source material was peripheral blood. In nucleotides, the CDR3 is TGTGCCAGTAGTATCTCCCAGGGCGCTTCGACCGGGGAGCTGTTTTTT. It codes for CASSISQGASTGELFF.